These 21 T cell receptor beta chains originate from one sample sequenced in a study of T cell responses to AZD1222 COVID-19 vaccine. The table came from immunoSEQ multiplex PCR; TCRdb's copy has only in-frame clones and leaves some out. The table has 150,000 or so clones, 75% to 85% seen once. The starting material was peripheral blood, obtained on day 0 of MenACWY control vaccination. Receptor source: an adult in good health.

The chain recombines TRBV5-1 with TRBJ1-1; TRBD1 matches 7 bases. The germline V gene encodes CDR1 SGHRS and CDR2 YFSETQ. V was clipped by 0 bases and J by 4 bases; unmatched bases: 9. The CDR3 has 16 residues. The CDR3 protein is CASSLAVRGSGTEAFF. Written as DNA, the CDR3 is TGCGCCAGCAGCTTGGCTGTCAGGGGGTCGGGCACTGAAGCTTTCTTT. The whole variable domain, remainder taken from reference TRBV5-1 and TRBJ1-1, is KAGVTQTPRYLIKTRGQQVTLSCSPISGHRSVSWYQQTPGQGLQFLFEYFSETQRNKGNFPGRFSGRQFSNSRSEMNVSTLELGDSALYLCASSLAVRGSGTEAFFGQGTRLTVV.

This chain uses TRBV6-5 with TRBJ2-5; 8 nucleotides align to TRBD1. V dropped 10 bases and J dropped 5; count of bases not matched to a gene: 3. The CDR3 consists of 11 residues. The germline CDR1 and CDR2 sequences are MNHEY and SVGAGI. The DNA of the CDR3 is TGTGCCATCGGACAGGGTGAGACCCAGTACTTC. Translating gives CAIGQGETQYF.

The chain uses TRBV5-4 and TRBJ2-3; 8 positions agree with TRBD2. Trimming cost V 4 bases and J 0 bases; bases outside gene matches: 4. CDR1 SGHNT and CDR2 YYREEE come from the germline V gene (reference sequence). This CDR3 is 15 amino acids long. The CDR3 coding sequence is TGTGCCAGCAGCCCTCGCGGGGGGAGCACAGATACGCAGTATTTT. Translating gives CASSPRGGSTDTQYF.

This chain connects TRBV4-2 to TRBJ1-1, with D possibly matching TRBD1 (5 bases). CDR1 is LGHNA and CDR2 is YNFKEQ in the germline V gene. CDR3 size: 14 residues. The V gene lost 0 bases and the J gene lost 6 bases, with 11 bases spanning the gap. CDR3 sequence reads: CASSQERGDSEAFF. The CDR3 nucleotides are TGTGCCAGCAGCCAAGAAAGGGGTGACTCTGAAGCTTTCTTT.

The rearrangement uses TRBV18 and TRBJ1-1; D is unclear. The CDR3 has 14 amino acids. V was clipped by 2 bases and J by 1 base, with 8 bases between them. Germline values: CDR1 KGHSH, CDR2 LQKENI. The CDR3 sequence is CASSPGRRNTEAFF. The DNA for the CDR3 is TGTGCCAGCTCACCAGGGAGGAGGAACACTGAAGCTTTCTTT.

The chain carries TRBV5-1 and TRBJ2-5; D may correspond to TRBD1 or TRBD2 (5 bases each). The germline CDR1 and CDR2 sequences are SGHRS and YFSETQ. V was shortened by 0 bases and J by 1 base, with 16 bases between the two germline ends. The CDR3 runs 17 residues. CDR3 sequence: CASSLVVAGAPQETQYF. The DNA for the CDR3 is TGCGCCAGCAGCTTGGTGGTAGCCGGGGCCCCCCAAGAGACCCAGTACTTC.

The chain is built from TRBV7-9 and TRBJ1-6; TRBD1 is a possible D gene (6 bases). CDR1 is SEHNR, CDR2 FQNEAQ, per germline (reference sequence). V was shortened by 4 bases and J by 7 bases, with 14 bases between the two germline ends. The CDR3 length is 15 residues. The CDR3 loop is CASSSRGQRNSPLHF. For the CDR3, the DNA is TGTGCCAGCAGCTCGAGAGGACAGCGGAATTCACCCCTCCACTTT.

The chain combines TRBV27 with TRBJ2-1, with D unresolved. Trimming cost V 5 bases and J 5 bases, with 16 bases left between them. This CDR3 is built from 15 residues. Germline V gives CDR1 MNHEY, CDR2 SMNVEV (reference sequence). In DNA, the CDR3 is TGTGCCAGCAGTATGCGGACCGGTTTTAACAATGAGCAGTTCTTC. The encoded protein is CASSMRTGFNNEQFF.

This sequence joins TRBV19 and TRBJ1-4, with 8 bases matching TRBD1. The CDR3 runs to 13 residues. V lost 5 bases to trimming and J lost 7 bases; unmatched junction nucleotides: 3. The germline V gene encodes CDR1 LNHDA and CDR2 SQIVND (reference sequence). Here the CDR3 reads CASSHGTGEKLFF. In DNA form, the CDR3 reads TGTGCCAGTAGTCACGGGACAGGTGAAAAACTGTTTTTT.

This clone was counted only a few times. The chain is built from TRBV6-1 and TRBJ1-3; 7 bases are shared with TRBD1. There are 15 residues in the CDR3. Per the germline V gene, CDR1 is MNHNS and CDR2 is SASEGT. Trimming took 3 bases from V and 2 from J; bases not matched to a gene: 4. The DNA for the CDR3 is TGTGCCAGCAGTGATTGGAGGGGGCCTGGAAACACCATATATTTT. It is translated as CASSDWRGPGNTIYF.

The gene calls are TRBV7-7 and TRBJ2-2; the match to TRBD1 covers 7 bases. J gave up 8 bases and V 6 bases, and 9 bases lay outside the gene matches. Germline V CDR1 and CDR2: SSHAT, FNYEAQ (reference sequence). CDR3 length equals 14 residues. CDR3 bases: TGTGCCAGCAGTCCCGACAGGGAAATTGGGGAGCTGTTTTTT. Translating it yields CASSPDREIGELFF.

The rearrangement joins TRBV5-1 to TRBJ2-7; D is possibly TRBD1 (5 bases). The CDR3 loop spans 15 amino acids. CDR1 SGHRS and CDR2 YFSETQ come from the germline V gene. V lost 4 bases and J lost 2, with 16 bases in between. Written as DNA, the CDR3 is TGCGCCAGCAGCCTGGCCAGGGAATCCCCCTACGAGCAGTACTTC. It is translated as CASSLARESPYEQYF.

The sample holds one count of this clone. The rearrangement joins TRBV4-1 to TRBJ2-3, with D unresolved. This CDR3 is 15 amino acids long. Trimming removed 6 bases from V and 0 bases from J, with 13 bases in between. The germline CDR1 and CDR2 sequences are MGHRA and YSYEKL. The CDR3 loop reads CASRGVSTSTDTQYF. Here the CDR3 DNA reads TGCGCCAGCAGGGGCGTTTCGACTAGCACAGATACGCAGTATTTT.

CDR3 DNA sequence: TGTGCCAGTAGTATTGGGGTGGGGACCGGGGAGCTGTTTTTT. This encodes CASSIGVGTGELFF. The gene calls are TRBV19 and TRBJ2-2; the D is unclear. The CDR3 is 14 amino acids. From germline, CDR1 is LNHDA and CDR2 SQIVND (reference sequence). V lost 3 bases and J 5 bases, leaving 10 bases between the germline ends.

The chain joins TRBV11-2 to TRBJ2-5; unclear D gene. Germline V gene lookup returns CDR1 SGHAT and CDR2 FQNNGV. The CDR3 is made up of 13 amino acids. Trimming shortened V by 6 bases and J by 4 bases, and 12 bases separated the two germline ends. The CDR3 loop reads CASRPTPLETQYF. Written as DNA, the CDR3 is TGTGCCAGCAGACCCACACCGTTAGAGACCCAGTACTTC.

The chain uses TRBV28 and TRBJ2-3; 8 nucleotides line up with TRBD2. The junction had 8 bases not matched to a gene; V was cut back by 6 bases and J by 6 bases. CDR1 is MDHEN, CDR2 SYDVKM, per germline. This CDR3 spans 14 amino acids. The CDR3, as DNA: TGTGCCAGCAGGGAGGATAGCGGGACTGATACGCAGTATTTT. Encoded protein: CASREDSGTDTQYF.

The chain couples TRBV2 to TRBJ2-3, with TRBD1 as a possible D gene (6 bases). Per germline, CDR1 SNHLY and CDR2 FYNNEI. With 3 bases removed from V and 1 base from J, the gap between germline ends came to 11 bases. The CDR3 covers 15 residues. This CDR3 reads CASSEQGRGTDTQYF. The CDR3 DNA is TGTGCCAGCAGTGAGCAGGGGCGCGGCACAGATACGCAGTATTTT. The full variable domain, its missing parts supplied by reference TRBV2 and TRBJ2-3, is EPEVTQTPSHQVTQMGQEVILRCVPISNHLYFYWYRQILGQKVEFLVSFYNNEISEKSEIFDDQFSVERPDGSNFTLKIRSTKLEDSAMYFCASSEQGRGTDTQYFGPGTRLTVL.

The V and J genes are TRBV24-1 and TRBJ2-1; TRBD1 agrees at 10 bases. Trimming removed 2 bases from V and 4 bases from J; junction bases left unmatched: 4. The CDR3 sequence is 16 residues long. The V gene's germline CDR1 is KGHDR and CDR2 SFDVKD. As DNA, the CDR3 is TGTGCCACCAGTGATTCCGGGACAGGGGTTTACAATGAGCAGTTCTTC. It translates to CATSDSGTGVYNEQFF.

This chain joins TRBV6-2 or TRBV6-3 and TRBJ2-2; D not resolved. CDR3 length: 12 amino acids. Between the trimmed V and J ends, which lost 4 bases and 6 bases, there was a span of 6 bases. Germline CDR1 is MNHEY and CDR2 is SVGEGT. The CDR3 region is CASSFRAGELFF. The CDR3 nucleotides are TGTGCCAGCAGTTTTAGGGCCGGGGAGCTGTTTTTT.

The rearrangement links TRBV6-5 to TRBJ1-2; D might be TRBD1 (5 bases). V lost 6 bases to trimming and J lost 8 bases, with 13 bases between them. Germline values: CDR1 MNHEY, CDR2 SVGAGI. The CDR3 is 12 amino acids. This CDR3 is CASRGRWDGYTF. DNA of the CDR3: TGTGCCAGCAGGGGGCGGTGGGACGGCTACACCTTC.

This clone was observed once. The J gene is TRBJ1-2, the V gene TRBV23-1, with D unresolved. TRBV23-1 is recorded as an ORF, its role being uncertain. The CDR3 has 15 amino acids. V gave up 8 bases and J gave up 3 bases, with 19 bases separating them. CDR3 region: CASDVEGGKDYGYTF. CDR3 nucleotide sequence: TGCGCCAGCGATGTAGAGGGAGGTAAGGACTATGGCTACACCTTC.